The TCR beta chain under discussion was sequenced for a study of T cell repertoires in cytomegalovirus infection. TCRdb re-called the reads with MiXCR, one entry per CDR3 protein. The table lists approximately 280,000 distinct CDR3 sequences, under 25% of them singletons. Overall study results and limits: In two of eight donors, the top clonotype was HLA-C-restricted CMV-specific.

At least ten counts were recorded for this clonotype. The antigen is undetermined. The V end was cut by 1 base, the J end by 8 bases, with 15 bases between. The germline CDR1 and CDR2 sequences are SGHTA and FQGNSA. This CDR3 region has 14 residues. This clonotype was obtained from a human donor in good health (CMV status not recorded). Some clones in this sample may be carry-over from other donors' samples. Sequenced here: cultured PBMCs, sampled from culture after CMV antigen stimulation. The gene calls are TRBV7-2 and TRBJ2-7; possible D gene TRBD1, 6 bases. This CDR3 reads CASSLDAGVYQQYV. The CDR3 DNA sequence: TGTGCCAGCAGCTTAGATGCAGGGGTGTACCAGCAGTACGTC.